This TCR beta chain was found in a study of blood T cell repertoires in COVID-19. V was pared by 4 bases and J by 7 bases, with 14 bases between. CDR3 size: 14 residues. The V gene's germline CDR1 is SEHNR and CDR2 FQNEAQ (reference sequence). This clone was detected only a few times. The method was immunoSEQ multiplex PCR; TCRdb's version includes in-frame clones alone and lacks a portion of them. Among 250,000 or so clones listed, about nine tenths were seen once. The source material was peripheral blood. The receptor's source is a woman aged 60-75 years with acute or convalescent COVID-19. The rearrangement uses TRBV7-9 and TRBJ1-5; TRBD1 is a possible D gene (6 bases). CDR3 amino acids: CASSSRGQEQPQHF. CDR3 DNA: TGTGCCAGCAGCTCCAGGGGCCAGGAACAGCCCCAGCATTTT.